This TCR beta chain was documented in a study of memory CD4+ T cells and cytomegalovirus serostatus. The method was immunoSEQ multiplex PCR; TCRdb's version includes in-frame clones alone and lacks a portion of them. Counted here are under 50,000 clones, roughly 78% occurring once; the ten biggest clones make up 0.85% to 0.95%. In germline, CDR1 is SNHLY, CDR2 FYNNEI. The trim removed 6 bases at V and 2 bases at J, leaving 5 bases unmatched. The CDR3 totals 15 residues. Single viable CD3+CD4+CD8-CD45RO+ cells were sorted as the memory CD4+ T cells. Donors' CMV status reflects serum IgG against pp150, pp28, p38, p52. CD4+ T cells were isolated by positive magnetic selection.

V gene TRBV2 combines with J gene TRBJ2-2; 8 nucleotides agree with TRBD2. The receptor's source is an adult in good health and CMV-seronegative. Sequences were obtained from memory CD4+ T cells from blood. CDR3: CASRRSGGNTGELFF. The CDR3 coding sequence is TGTGCCAGCAGGCGCAGCGGGGGAAACACCGGGGAGCTGTTTTTT.